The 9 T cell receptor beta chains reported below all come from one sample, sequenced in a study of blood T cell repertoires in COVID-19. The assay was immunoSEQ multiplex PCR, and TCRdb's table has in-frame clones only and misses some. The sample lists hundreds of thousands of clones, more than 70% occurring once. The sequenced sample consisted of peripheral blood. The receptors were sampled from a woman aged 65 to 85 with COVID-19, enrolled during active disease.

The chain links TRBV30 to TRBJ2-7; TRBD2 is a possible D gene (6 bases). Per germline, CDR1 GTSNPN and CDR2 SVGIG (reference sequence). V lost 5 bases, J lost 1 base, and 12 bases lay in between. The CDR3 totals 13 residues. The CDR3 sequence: CAWAWGDSYEQYF. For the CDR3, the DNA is TGTGCCTGGGCGTGGGGGGATTCCTACGAGCAGTACTTC. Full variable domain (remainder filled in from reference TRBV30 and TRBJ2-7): SQTIHQWPATLVQPVGSPLSLECTVEGTSNPNLYWYRQAAGRGLQLLFYSVGIGQISSEVPQNLSASRPQDRQFILSSKKLLLSDSGFYLCAWAWGDSYEQYFGPGTRLTVT.

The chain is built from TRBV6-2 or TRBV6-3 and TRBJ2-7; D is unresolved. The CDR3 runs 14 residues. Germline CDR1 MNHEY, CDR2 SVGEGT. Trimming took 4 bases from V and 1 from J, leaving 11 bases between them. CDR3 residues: CASSLWRASYEQYF. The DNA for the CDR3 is TGTGCCAGCAGTTTGTGGCGAGCGTCCTACGAGCAGTACTTC.

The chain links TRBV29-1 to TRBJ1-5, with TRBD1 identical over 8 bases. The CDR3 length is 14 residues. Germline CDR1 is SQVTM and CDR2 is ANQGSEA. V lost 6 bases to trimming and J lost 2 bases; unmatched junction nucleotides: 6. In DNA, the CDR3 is TGCAGCGTGCCGACAGGGGTTGGCAATCAGCCCCAGCATTTT. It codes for CSVPTGVGNQPQHF.

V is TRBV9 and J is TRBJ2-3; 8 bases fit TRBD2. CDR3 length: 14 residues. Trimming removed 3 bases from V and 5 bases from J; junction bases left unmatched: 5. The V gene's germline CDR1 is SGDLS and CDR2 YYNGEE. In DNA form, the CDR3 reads TGTGCCAGCAGCGGCGGGGGGCTCGGAGATACGCAGTATTTT. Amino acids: CASSGGGLGDTQYF.

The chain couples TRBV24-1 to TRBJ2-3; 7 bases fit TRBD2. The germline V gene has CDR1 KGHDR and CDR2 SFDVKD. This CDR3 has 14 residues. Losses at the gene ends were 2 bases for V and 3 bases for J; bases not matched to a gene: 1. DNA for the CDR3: TGTGCCACCAGTGATTGGCGGGGGACAGATACGCAGTATTTT. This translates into CATSDWRGTDTQYF.

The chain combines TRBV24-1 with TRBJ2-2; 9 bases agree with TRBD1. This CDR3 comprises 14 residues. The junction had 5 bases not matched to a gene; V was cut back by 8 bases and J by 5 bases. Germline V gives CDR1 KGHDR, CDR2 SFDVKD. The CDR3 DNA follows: TGTGCCACCACTTCGGGACAGGGAACCGGGGAGCTGTTTTTT. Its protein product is CATTSGQGTGELFF.

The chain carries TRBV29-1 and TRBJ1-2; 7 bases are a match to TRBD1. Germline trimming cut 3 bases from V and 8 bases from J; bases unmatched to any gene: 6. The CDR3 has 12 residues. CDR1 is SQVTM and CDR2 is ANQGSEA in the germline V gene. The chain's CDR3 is CSVDPGGEGYTF. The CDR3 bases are TGCAGCGTTGACCCAGGGGGAGAAGGCTACACCTTC.

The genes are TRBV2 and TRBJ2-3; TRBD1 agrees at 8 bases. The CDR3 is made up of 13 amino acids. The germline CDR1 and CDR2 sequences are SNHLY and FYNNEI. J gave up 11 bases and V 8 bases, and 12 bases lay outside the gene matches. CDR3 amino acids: CASGRTGTMGQYF. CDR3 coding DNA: TGTGCCAGCGGACGGACAGGGACCATGGGGCAGTATTTT.

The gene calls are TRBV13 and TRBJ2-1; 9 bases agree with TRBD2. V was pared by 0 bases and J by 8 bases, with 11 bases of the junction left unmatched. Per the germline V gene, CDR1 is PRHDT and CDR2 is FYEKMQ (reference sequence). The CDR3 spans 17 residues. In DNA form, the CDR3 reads TGTGCCAGCAGCTTAGGTCTAGCGGGGACACCTAAGGATGAGCAGTTCTTC. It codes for CASSLGLAGTPKDEQFF.